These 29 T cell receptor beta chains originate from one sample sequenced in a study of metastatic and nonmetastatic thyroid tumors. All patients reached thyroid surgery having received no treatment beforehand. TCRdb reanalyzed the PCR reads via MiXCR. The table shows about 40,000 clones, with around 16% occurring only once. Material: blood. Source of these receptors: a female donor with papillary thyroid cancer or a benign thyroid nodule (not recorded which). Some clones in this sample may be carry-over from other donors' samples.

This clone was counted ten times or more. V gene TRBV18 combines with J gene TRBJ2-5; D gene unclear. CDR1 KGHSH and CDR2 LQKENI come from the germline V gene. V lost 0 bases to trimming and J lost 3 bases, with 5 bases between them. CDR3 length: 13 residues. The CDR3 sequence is CASSPPAEETQYF. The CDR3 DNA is TGTGCCAGCTCACCACCGGCAGAAGAGACCCAGTACTTC. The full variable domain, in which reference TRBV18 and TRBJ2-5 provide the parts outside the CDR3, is NAGVMQNPRHLVRRRGQEARLRCSPMKGHSHVYWYRQLPEEGLKFMVYLQKENIIDESGMPKERFSAEFPKEGPSILRIQQVVRGDSAAYFCASSPPAEETQYFGPGTRLLVL.

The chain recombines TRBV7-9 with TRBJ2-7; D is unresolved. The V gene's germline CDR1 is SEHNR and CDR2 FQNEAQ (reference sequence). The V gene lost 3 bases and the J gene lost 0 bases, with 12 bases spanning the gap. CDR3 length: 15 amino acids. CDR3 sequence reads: CASSLVDVSSYEQYF. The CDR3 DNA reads TGTGCCAGCAGCTTGGTCGACGTGAGCTCCTACGAGCAGTACTTC.

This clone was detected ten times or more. The CDR3 sequence: CASSATGVLNEKLFF. Here the CDR3 DNA reads TGTGCCAGCAGTGCGACAGGGGTGTTAAATGAAAAACTGTTTTTT. This sequence joins TRBV2 and TRBJ1-4; TRBD1 matches 8 bases. CDR1 SNHLY and CDR2 FYNNEI come from the germline V gene. The CDR3 contains 15 residues. J gave up 5 bases and V 4 bases, and 6 bases lay outside the gene matches. Complete variable domain (other parts from reference TRBV2 and TRBJ1-4): EPEVTQTPSHQVTQMGQEVILRCVPISNHLYFYWYRQILGQKVEFLVSFYNNEISEKSEIFDDQFSVERPDGSNFTLKIRSTKLEDSAMYFCASSATGVLNEKLFFGSGTQLSVL.

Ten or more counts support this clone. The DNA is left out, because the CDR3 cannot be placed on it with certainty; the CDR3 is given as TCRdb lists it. The CDR3 protein is CASSSVGQGAHHTF. This rearrangement joins TRBV28 to TRBJ1-2; no DNA check was done on the table's D call, TRBD1. Looked up from germline, CDR1 is MDHEN and CDR2 is SYDVKM. The CDR3 spans 14 amino acids, including both terminal residues.

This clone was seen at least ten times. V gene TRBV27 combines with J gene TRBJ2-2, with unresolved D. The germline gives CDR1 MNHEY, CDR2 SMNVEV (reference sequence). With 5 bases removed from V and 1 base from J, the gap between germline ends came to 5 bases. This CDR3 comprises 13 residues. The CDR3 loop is CASSSVNTGELFF. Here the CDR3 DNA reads TGTGCCAGCAGTAGCGTGAACACCGGGGAGCTGTTTTTT.

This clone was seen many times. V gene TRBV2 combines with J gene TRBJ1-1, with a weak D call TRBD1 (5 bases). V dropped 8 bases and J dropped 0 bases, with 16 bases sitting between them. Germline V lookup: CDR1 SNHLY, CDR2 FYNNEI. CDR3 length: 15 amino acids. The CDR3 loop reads CASSQQDTLNTEAFF. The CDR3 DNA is TGTGCCAGCTCCCAACAGGACACCCTGAACACTGAAGCTTTCTTT.

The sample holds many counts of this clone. CDR3 coding DNA: TGTGCTAGTGGCCCGGGGGGGGGCACAGATACGCAGTATTTT. Translating it yields CASGPGGGTDTQYF. J is TRBJ2-3 and V is TRBV12-5; 8 positions match TRBD2. The CDR3 has 14 residues. V dropped 6 bases and J dropped 1; count of bases not matched to a gene: 3. Germline assignment: CDR1 LGHNT and CDR2 FRNRAP.

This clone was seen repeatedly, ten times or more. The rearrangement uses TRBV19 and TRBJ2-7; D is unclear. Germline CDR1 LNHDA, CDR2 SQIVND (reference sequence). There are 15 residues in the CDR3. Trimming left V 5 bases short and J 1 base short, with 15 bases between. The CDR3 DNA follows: TGTGCCAGTAGTCTTTACATGGGGAATTCCTACGAGCAGTACTTC. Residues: CASSLYMGNSYEQYF.

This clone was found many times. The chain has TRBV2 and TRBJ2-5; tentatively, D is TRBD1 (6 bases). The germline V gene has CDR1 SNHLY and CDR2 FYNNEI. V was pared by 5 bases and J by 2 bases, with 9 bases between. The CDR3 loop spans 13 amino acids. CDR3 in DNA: TGTGCCAGCAGTTCAGACAGGCAAGAGACCCAGTACTTC. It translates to CASSSDRQETQYF. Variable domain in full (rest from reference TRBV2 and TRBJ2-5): EPEVTQTPSHQVTQMGQEVILRCVPISNHLYFYWYRQILGQKVEFLVSFYNNEISEKSEIFDDQFSVERPDGSNFTLKIRSTKLEDSAMYFCASSSDRQETQYFGPGTRLLVL.

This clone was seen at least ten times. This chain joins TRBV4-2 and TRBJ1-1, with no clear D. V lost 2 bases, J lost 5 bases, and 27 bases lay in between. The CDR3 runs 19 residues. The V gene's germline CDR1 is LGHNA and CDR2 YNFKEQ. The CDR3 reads CASSQPWAFGMRGLTEAFF. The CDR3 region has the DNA TGTGCCAGCAGCCAACCTTGGGCCTTCGGGATGAGAGGACTTACTGAAGCTTTCTTT.

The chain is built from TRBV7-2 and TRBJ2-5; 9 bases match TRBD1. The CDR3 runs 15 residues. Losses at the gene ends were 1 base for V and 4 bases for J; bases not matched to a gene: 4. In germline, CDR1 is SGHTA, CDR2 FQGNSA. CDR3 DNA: TGTGCCAGCAGCTTAGTTACAGGGGGCGGAGAGACCCAGTACTTC. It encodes CASSLVTGGGETQYF.

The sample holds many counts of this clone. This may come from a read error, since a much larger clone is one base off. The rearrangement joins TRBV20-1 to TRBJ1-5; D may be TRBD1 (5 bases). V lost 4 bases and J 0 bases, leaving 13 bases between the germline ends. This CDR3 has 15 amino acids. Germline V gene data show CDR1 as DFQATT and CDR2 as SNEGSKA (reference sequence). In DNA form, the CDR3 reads TGCAGTGCTAATGGCAGGGTTTATAGCAATCAGCCCCAGCATTTT. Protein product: CSANGRVYSNQPQHF.

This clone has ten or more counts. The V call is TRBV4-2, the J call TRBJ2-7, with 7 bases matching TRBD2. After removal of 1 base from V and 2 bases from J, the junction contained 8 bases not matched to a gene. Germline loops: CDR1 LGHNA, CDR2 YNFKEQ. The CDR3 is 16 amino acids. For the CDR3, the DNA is TGTGCCAGCAGCCAAGTGGCCAGCGGGACCCCCTACGAGCAGTACTTC. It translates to CASSQVASGTPYEQYF.

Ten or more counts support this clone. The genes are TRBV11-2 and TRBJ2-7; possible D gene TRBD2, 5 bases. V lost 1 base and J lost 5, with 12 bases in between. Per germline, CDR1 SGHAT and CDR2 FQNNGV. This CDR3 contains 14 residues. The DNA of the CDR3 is TGTGCCAGCAGCTTAGTTAGAGGGTTCGACGAGCAGTACTTC. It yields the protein CASSLVRGFDEQYF.

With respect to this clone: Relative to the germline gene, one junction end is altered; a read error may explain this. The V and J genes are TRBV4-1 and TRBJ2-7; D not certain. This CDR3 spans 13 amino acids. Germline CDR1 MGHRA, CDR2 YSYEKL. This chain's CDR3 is CASSPPGFYDQYF. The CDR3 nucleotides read TGCGCCAGCAGCCCCCCGGGCTTCTACGATCAGTACTTC.

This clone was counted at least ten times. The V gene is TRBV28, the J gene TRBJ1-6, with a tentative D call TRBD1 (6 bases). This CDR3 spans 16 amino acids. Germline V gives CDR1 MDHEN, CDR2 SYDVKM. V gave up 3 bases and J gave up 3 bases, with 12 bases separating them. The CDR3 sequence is CASSFFGRGYNSPLHF. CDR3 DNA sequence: TGTGCCAGCAGTTTCTTCGGCAGGGGCTATAATTCACCCCTCCACTTT.

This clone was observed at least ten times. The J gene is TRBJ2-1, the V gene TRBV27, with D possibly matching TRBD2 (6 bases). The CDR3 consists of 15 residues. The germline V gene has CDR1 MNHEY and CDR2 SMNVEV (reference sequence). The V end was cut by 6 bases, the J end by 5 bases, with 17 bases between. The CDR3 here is CASSLGGRGHNEQFF. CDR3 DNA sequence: TGTGCCAGCAGCCTAGGAGGGAGAGGCCACAATGAGCAGTTCTTC.

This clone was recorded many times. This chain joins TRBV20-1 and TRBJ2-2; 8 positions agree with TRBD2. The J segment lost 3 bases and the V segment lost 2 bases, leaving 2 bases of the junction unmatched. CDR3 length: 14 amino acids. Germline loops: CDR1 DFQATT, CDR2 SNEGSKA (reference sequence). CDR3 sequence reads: CSARTSGYTGELFF. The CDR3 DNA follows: TGCAGTGCTAGAACTAGCGGATACACCGGGGAGCTGTTTTTT.

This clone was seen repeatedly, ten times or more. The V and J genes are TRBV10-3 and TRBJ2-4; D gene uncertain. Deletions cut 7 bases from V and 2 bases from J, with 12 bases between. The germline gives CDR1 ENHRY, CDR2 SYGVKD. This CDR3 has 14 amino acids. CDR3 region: CAITSNPSKNIQYF. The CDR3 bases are TGTGCCATCACTTCAAATCCTTCCAAAAACATTCAGTACTTC.

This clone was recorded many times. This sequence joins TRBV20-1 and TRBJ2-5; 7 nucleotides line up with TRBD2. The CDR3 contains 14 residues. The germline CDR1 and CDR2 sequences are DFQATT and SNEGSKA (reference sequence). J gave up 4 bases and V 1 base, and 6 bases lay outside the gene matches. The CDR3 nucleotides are TGCAGTGCTAGAGGAGGGACTACGACAGAGACCCAGTACTTC. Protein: CSARGGTTTETQYF.

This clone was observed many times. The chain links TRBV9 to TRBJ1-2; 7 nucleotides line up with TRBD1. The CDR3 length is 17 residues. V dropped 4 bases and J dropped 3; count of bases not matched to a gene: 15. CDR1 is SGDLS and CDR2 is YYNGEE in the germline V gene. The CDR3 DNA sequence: TGTGCCAGCAGCCCGAGGGGGACTCCAGGGGGGGACTATGGCTACACCTTC. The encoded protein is CASSPRGTPGGDYGYTF.

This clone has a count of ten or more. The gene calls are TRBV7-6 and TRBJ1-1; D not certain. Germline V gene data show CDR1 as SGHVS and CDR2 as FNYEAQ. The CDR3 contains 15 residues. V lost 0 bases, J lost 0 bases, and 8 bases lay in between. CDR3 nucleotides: TGTGCCAGCAGCTTAGCGCCAGACATGAACACTGAAGCTTTCTTT. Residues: CASSLAPDMNTEAFF. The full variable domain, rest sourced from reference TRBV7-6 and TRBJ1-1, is GAGVSQSPRYKVTKRGQDVALRCDPISGHVSLYWYRQALGQGPEFLTYFNYEAQQDKSGLPNDRFSAERPEGSISTLTIQRTEQRDSAMYRCASSLAPDMNTEAFFGQGTRLTVV.

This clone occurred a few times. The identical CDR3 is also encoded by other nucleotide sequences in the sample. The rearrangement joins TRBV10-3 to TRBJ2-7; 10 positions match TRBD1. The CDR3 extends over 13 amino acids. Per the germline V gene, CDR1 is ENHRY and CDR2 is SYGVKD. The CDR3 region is CASRTGGSYEQYF. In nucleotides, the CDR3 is TGTGCATCCCGGACAGGGGGGTCCTACGAGCAGTACTTC.

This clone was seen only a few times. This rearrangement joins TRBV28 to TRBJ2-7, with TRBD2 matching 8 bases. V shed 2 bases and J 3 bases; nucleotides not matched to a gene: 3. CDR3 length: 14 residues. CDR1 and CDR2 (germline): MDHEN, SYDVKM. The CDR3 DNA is TGTGCCAGCAGTTTAACCGGGACTAGCTACGAGCAGTACTTC. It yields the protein CASSLTGTSYEQYF.

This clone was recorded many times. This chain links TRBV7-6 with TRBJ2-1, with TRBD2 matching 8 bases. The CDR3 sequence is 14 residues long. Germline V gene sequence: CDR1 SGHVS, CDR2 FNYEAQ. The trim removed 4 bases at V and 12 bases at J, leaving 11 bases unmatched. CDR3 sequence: CASSSSSAAGGQFF. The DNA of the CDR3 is TGTGCCAGCAGCTCCTCTAGCGCCGCGGGGGGGCAGTTCTTC.

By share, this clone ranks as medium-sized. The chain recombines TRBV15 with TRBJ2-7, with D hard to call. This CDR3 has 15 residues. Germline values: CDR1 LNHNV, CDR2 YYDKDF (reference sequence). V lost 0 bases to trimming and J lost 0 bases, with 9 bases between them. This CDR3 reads CATSRDGGSSYEQYF. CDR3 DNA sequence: TGTGCCACCAGCAGAGATGGTGGCAGCTCCTACGAGCAGTACTTC.

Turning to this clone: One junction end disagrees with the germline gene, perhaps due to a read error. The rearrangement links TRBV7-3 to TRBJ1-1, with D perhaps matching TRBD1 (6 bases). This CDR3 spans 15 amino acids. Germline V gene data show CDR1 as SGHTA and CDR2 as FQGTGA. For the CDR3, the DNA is TGTGCTAGCAGCTTAATAGGGGGATTGTACACTGAAGCTTTCTTT. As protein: CASSLIGGLYTEAFF.

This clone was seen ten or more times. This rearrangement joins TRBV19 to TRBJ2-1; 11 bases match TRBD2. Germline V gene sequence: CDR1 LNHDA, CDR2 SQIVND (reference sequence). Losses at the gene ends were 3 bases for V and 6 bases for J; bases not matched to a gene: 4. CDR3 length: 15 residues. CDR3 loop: CASSMGTSGLNEQFF. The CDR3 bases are TGTGCCAGTAGTATGGGGACTAGCGGTCTCAATGAGCAGTTCTTC.

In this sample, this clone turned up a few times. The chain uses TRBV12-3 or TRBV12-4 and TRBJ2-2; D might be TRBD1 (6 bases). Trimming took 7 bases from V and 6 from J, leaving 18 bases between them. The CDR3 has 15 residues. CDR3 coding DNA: TGTGCCAGCATTTTGTCAGGGGCTGGTTCCGGGGAGCTGTTTTTT. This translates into CASILSGAGSGELFF.